The clone carrying this T cell receptor beta chain was seen at least ten times. The data are from a study of identical twins. It was template switching that added a universal primer site, and there were unique molecular identifiers on the cDNA. In TCRdb, the 5' RACE reads were re-called with MiXCR into one record per CDR3 protein. The data contain approximately 150,000 distinct CDR3 sequences, roughly 3.3% of them singletons. This clonotype was sampled from a man aged 18 to 29 in good health. Sequences were obtained from memory T cells sorted from blood.

The CDR3 region is CASTSHTDTQYF. The DNA of the CDR3 is TGTGCCAGCACATCTCACACAGATACGCAGTATTTT. J is TRBJ2-3 and V is TRBV12-3 or TRBV12-4; D is unresolved. Trimming removed 7 bases from V and 2 bases from J, with 7 bases in between. The CDR3 has 12 amino acids.